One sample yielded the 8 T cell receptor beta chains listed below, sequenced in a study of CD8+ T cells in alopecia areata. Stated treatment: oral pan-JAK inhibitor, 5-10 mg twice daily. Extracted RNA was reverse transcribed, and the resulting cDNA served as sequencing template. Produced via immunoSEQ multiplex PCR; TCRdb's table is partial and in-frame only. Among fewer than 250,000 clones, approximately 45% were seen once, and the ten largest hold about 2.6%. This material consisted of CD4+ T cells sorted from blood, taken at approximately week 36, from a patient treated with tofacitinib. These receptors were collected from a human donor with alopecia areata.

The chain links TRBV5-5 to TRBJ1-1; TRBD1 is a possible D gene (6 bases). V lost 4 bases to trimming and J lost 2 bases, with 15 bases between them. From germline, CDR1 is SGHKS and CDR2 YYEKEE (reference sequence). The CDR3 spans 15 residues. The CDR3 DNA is TGTGCCAGCAGCCCGGCCGGGACAAGAAACACTGAAGCTTTCTTT. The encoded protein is CASSPAGTRNTEAFF. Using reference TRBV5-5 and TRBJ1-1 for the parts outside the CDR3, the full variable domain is DAGVTQSPTHLIKTRGQQVTLRCSPISGHKSVSWYQQVLGQGPQFIFQYYEKEERGRGNFPDRFSARQFPNYSSELNVNALLLGDSALYLCASSPAGTRNTEAFFGQGTRLTVV.

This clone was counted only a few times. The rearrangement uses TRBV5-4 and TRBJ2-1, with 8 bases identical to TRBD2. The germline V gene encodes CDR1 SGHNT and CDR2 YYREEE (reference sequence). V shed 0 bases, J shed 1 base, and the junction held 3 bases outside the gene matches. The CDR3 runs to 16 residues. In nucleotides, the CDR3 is TGTGCCAGCAGCTTGGCCGGACTAGCTTCCTACAATGAGCAGTTCTTC. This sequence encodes CASSLAGLASYNEQFF.

The DNA for the CDR3 is TGCAGCGTGACTAGCGGGAAAGCGTATGAGCAGTTCTTC. The encoded protein is CSVTSGKAYEQFF. The V call is TRBV29-1, the J call TRBJ2-1, with TRBD2 identical over 11 bases. The trim removed 6 bases at V and 8 bases at J, leaving 6 bases unmatched. This CDR3 spans 13 amino acids. Germline CDR1 SQVTM, CDR2 ANQGSEA.

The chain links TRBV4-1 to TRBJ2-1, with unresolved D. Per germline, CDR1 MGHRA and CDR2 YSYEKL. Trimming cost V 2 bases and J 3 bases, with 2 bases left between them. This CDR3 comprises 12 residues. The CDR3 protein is CASSQIYNEQFF. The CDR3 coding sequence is TGCGCCAGCAGCCAAATCTACAATGAGCAGTTCTTC.

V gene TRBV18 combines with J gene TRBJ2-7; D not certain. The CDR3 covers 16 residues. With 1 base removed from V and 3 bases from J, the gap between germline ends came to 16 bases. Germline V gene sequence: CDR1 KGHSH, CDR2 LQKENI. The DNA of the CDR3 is TGTGCCAGCTCACCACAGGGCCCACCTGACTTCTACGAGCAGTACTTC. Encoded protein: CASSPQGPPDFYEQYF.

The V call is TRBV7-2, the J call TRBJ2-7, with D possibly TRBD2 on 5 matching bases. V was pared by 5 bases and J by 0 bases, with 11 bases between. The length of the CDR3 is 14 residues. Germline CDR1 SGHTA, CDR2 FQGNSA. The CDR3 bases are TGTGCCAGCAGCGCCCAGCGGACCTCCTACGAGCAGTACTTC. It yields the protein CASSAQRTSYEQYF.

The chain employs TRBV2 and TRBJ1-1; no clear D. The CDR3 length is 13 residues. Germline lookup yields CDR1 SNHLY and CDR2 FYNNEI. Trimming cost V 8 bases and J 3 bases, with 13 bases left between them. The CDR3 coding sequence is TGTGCCAGCCGAGGGTTTCGGGACACTGAAGCTTTCTTT. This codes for CASRGFRDTEAFF.

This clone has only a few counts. The CDR3 DNA reads as TGTGCCAGCAGTTTTAGGGGGGGGGCCACAGATACGCAGTATTTT. Protein: CASSFRGGATDTQYF. V usage is TRBV6-6 and J usage is TRBJ2-3; perhaps TRBD2 as D (7 bases). Per the germline V gene, CDR1 is MNHNY and CDR2 is SVGAGI (reference sequence). The CDR3 has 15 amino acids. V was pared by 4 bases and J by 2 bases, with 13 bases between.